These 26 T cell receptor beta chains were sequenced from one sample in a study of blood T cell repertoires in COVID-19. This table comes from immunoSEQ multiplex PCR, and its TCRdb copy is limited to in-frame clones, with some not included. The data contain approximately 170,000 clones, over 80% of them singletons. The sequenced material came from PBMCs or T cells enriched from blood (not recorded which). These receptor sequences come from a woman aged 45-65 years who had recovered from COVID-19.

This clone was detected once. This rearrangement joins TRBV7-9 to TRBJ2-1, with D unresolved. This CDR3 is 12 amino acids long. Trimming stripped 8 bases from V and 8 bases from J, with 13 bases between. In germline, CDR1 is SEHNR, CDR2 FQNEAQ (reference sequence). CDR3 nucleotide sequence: TGTGCCAGCGGCCCCTCACCGTATGAGCAGTTCTTC. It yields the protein CASGPSPYEQFF.

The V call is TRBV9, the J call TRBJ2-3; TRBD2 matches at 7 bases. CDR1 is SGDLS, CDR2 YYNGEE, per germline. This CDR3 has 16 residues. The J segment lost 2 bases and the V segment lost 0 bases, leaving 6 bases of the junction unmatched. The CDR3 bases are TGTGCCAGCAGCGTAGACGAGGGAGGGCCCACAGATACGCAGTATTTT. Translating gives CASSVDEGGPTDTQYF.

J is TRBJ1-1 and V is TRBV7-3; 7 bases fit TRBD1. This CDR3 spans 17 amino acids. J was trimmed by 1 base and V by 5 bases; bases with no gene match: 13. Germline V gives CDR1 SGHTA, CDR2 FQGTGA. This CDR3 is CASSKYGTESQNTEAFF. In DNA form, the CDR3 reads TGTGCCAGCAGCAAATACGGGACAGAGTCTCAGAACACTGAAGCTTTCTTT. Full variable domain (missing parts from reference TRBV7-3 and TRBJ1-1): GAGVSQTPSNKVTEKGKYVELRCDPISGHTALYWYRQSLGQGPEFLIYFQGTGAADDSGLPNDRFFAVRPEGSVSTLKIQRTERGDSAVYLCASSKYGTESQNTEAFFGQGTRLTVV.

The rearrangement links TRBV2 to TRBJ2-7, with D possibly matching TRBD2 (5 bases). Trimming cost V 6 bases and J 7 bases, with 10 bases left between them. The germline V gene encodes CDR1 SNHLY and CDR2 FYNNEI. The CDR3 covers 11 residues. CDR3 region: CASRVGGEQYV. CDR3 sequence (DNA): TGTGCCAGCAGGGTAGGAGGAGAGCAGTACGTC.

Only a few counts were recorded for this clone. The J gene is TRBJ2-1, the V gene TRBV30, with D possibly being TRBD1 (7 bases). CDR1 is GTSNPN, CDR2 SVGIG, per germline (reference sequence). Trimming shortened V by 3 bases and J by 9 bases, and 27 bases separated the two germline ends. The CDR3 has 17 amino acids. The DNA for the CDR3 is TGTGCCTGGAGCAGGGGGGCAACTACTACGCTAGCGAGTGAGCAGTTCTTC. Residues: CAWSRGATTTLASEQFF.

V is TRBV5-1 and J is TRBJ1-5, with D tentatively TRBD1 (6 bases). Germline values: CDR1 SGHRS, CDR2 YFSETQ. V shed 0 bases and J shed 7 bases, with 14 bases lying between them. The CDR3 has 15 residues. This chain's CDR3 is CASSLEAGAGQPQHF. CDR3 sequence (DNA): TGCGCCAGCAGCTTGGAGGCGGGGGCTGGACAGCCCCAGCATTTT. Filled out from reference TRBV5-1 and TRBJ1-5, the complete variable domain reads KAGVTQTPRYLIKTRGQQVTLSCSPISGHRSVSWYQQTPGQGLQFLFEYFSETQRNKGNFPGRFSGRQFSNSRSEMNVSTLELGDSALYLCASSLEAGAGQPQHFGDGTRLSIL.

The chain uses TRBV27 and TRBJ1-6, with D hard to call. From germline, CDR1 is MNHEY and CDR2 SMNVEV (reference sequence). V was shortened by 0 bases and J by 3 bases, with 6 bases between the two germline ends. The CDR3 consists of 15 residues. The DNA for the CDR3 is TGTGCCAGCAGTTTATCCGGGAGCTATAATTCACCCCTCCACTTT. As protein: CASSLSGSYNSPLHF.

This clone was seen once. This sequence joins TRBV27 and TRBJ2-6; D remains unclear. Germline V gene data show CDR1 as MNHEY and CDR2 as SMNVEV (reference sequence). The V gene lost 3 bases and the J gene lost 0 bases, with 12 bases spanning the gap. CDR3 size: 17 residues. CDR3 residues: CASSLGPQPSGANVLTF. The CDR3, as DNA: TGTGCCAGCAGTTTGGGCCCCCAACCCTCTGGGGCCAACGTCCTGACTTTC.

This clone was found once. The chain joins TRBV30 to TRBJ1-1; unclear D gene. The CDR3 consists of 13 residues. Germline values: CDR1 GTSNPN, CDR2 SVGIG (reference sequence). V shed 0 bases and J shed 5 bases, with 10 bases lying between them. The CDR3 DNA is TGTGCCTGGAGTGTACTCGGGGTTACTGAAGCTTTCTTT. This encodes CAWSVLGVTEAFF.

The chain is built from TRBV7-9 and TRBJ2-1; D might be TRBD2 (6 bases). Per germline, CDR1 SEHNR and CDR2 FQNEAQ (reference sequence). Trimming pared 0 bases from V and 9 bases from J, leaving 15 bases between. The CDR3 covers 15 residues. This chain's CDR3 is CASSLARDFTPEQFF. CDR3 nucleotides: TGTGCCAGCAGCTTAGCCCGGGACTTCACACCTGAGCAGTTCTTC.

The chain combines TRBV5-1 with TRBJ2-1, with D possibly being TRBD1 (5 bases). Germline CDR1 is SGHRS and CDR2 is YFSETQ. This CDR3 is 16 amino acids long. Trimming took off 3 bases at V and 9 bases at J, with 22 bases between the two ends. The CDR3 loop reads CASSSRSLGVRLEQFF. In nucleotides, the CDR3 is TGCGCCAGCAGCTCCAGGTCCCTAGGGGTTCGACTTGAGCAGTTCTTC.

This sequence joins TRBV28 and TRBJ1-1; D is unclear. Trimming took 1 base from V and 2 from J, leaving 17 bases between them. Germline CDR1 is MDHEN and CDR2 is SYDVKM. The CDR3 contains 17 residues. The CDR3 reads CASSLLLLRKLNTEAFF. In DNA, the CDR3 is TGTGCCAGCAGTTTATTGCTCCTGAGAAAATTAAACACTGAAGCTTTCTTT.

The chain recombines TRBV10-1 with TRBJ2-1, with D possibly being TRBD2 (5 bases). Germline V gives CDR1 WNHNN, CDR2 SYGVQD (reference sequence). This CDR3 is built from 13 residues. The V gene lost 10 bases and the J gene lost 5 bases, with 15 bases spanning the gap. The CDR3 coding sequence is TGCGCCACAAGTTGGGAGAGGGACAATGAGCAGTTCTTC. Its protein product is CATSWERDNEQFF.

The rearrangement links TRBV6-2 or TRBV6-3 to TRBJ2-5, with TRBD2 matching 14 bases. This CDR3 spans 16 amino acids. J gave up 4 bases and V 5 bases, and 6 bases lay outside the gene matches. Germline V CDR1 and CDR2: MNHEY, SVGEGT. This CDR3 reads CASSQGLAGALETQYF. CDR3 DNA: TGTGCCAGCAGTCAGGGACTAGCGGGAGCCCTAGAGACCCAGTACTTC.

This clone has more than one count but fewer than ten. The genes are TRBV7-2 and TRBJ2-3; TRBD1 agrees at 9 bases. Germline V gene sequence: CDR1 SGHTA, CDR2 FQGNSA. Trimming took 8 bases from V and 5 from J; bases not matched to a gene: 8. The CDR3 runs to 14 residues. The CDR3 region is CASGLQGAGDTQYF. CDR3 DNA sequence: TGTGCCAGCGGACTACAGGGGGCGGGAGATACGCAGTATTTT.

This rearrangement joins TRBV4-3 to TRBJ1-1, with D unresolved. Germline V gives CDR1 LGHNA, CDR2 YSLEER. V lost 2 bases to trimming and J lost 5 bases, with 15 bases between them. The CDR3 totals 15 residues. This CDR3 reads CASSQLIGPGTEAFF. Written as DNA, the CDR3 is TGCGCCAGCAGCCAATTGATTGGCCCGGGGACTGAAGCTTTCTTT.

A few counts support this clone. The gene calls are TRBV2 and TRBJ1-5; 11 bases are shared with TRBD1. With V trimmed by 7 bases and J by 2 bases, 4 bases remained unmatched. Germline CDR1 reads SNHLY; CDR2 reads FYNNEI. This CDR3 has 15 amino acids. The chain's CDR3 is CASNRGQGGNQPQHF. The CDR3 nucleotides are TGTGCCAGCAACCGGGGACAGGGGGGCAATCAGCCCCAGCATTTT.

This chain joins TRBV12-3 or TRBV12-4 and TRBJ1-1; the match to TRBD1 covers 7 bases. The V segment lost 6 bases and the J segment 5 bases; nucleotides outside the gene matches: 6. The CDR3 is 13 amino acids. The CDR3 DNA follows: TGTGCCAGCAGACGACAGGGAGGAACTGAAGCTTTCTTT. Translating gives CASRRQGGTEAFF.

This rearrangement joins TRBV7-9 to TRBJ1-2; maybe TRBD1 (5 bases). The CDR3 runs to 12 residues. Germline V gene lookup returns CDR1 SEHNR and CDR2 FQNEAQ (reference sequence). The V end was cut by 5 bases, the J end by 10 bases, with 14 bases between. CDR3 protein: CASSPQQGLYTF. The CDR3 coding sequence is TGTGCCAGCAGCCCTCAGCAGGGCCTCTACACCTTC.

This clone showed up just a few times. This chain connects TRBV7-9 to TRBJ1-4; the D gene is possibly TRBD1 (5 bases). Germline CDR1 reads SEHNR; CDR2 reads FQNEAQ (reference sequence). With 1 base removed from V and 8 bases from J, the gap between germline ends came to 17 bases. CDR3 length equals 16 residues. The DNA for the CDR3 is TGTGCCAGCAGCTTAGAAGTGGGGACCGGAGGGGAAAAACTGTTTTTT. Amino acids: CASSLEVGTGGEKLFF.

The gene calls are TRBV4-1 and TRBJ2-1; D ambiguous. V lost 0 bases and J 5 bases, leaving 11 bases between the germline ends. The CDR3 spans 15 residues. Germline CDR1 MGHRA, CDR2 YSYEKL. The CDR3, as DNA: TGCGCCAGCAGCCAAGAAGGAGTAAGGCACAATGAGCAGTTCTTC. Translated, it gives CASSQEGVRHNEQFF.

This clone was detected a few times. The CDR3 here is CSARDSSSTDTQYF. The CDR3 DNA is TGCAGCGCGAGGGACTCATCTAGCACAGATACGCAGTATTTT. The chain carries TRBV29-1 and TRBJ2-3; weak D call: TRBD2 (6 bases). Germline V gives CDR1 SQVTM, CDR2 ANQGSEA. The CDR3 extends over 14 amino acids. Trimming shortened V by 7 bases and J by 0 bases, and 14 bases separated the two germline ends.

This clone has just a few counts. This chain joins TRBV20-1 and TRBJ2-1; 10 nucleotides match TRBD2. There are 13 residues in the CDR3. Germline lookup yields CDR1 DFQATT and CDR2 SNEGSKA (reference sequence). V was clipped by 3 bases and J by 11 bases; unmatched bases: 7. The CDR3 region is CSASTAGGDKQFF. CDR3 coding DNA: TGCAGTGCTAGTACAGCGGGAGGGGATAAGCAGTTCTTC.

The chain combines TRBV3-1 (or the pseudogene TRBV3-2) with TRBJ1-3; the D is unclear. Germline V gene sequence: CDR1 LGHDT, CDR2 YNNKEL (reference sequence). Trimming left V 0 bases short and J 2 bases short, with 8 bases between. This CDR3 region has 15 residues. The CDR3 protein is CASSQDWAAGNTIYF. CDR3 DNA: TGTGCCAGCAGCCAAGATTGGGCAGCTGGAAACACCATATATTTT.

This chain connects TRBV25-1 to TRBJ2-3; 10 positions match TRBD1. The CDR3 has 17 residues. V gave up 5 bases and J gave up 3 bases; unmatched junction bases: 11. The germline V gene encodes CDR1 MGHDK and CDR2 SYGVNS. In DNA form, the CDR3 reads TGTGCCAGCAGTCAGGATCGGGGGGGACAGGGGACAGATACGCAGTATTTT. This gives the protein CASSQDRGGQGTDTQYF.

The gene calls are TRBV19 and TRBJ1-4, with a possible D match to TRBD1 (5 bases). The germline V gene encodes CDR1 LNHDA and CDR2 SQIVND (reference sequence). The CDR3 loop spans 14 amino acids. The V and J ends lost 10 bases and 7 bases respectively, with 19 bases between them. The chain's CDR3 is CATTNQGWGEKLFF. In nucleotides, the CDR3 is TGTGCCACCACAAACCAGGGCTGGGGTGAAAAACTGTTTTTT.